Sequencing of this T cell receptor (beta chain) was carried out in a study of T-cell memory formation after mild COVID-19. Study findings and constraints: Memory sampled before infection contained some responding clones, suggesting cross-reactive memory joined.

MiXCR, applied by TCRdb to the 5' RACE reads, yields one record per CDR3 protein. This table has just under 550,000 distinct CDR3 sequences, roughly 20% appearing once. Comments on this clonotype: Its target is not known.

CDR3 size: 15 residues. Trimming removed 4 bases from V and 4 bases from J, with 15 bases in between. The germline V gene has CDR1 SGHVS and CDR2 FNYEAQ. This clonotype was obtained from an adult woman who had mild COVID-19 (a few samples of this study predate the infection). Cell type and time point are not known. Sequenced: PBMCs or a T cell subset sorted from them (not recorded which). V usage is TRBV7-6 and J usage is TRBJ2-3, with D perhaps being TRBD1 or TRBD2 (6 bases each). CDR3 residues: CASSWGDILADTQYF. The CDR3 DNA reads as TGTGCCAGCAGCTGGGGGGACATTTTGGCAGATACGCAGTATTTT.